This paragraph reports one T cell receptor beta chain. Assay: immunoSEQ multiplex PCR; the TCRdb copy retains only in-frame clones and omits some. Of hundreds of thousands of clones in the sample, 80% to 90% were seen once. Treatment here: roughly 20 received Ad26.COV2.S at low or high dose, single or two shots; several received placebo; per-sample allocation not given. Sampling was performed 63 days after the first vaccine or placebo injection. The data belong to a study of Ad26.COV2.S vaccination and SARS-CoV-2 variants. The CDR3 covers 15 residues. Germline V lookup: CDR1 SGHNT, CDR2 YYREEE (reference sequence). V was shortened by 1 base and J by 4 bases, with 15 bases between the two germline ends.

The sample consisted of peripheral blood, taken in a trial of Ad26.COV2.S vaccine versus placebo. The chain is built from TRBV5-4 and TRBJ2-7; perhaps TRBD2 as D (7 bases). This clonotype was obtained from a person between 18 and 65 years old who received the Ad26.COV2.S COVID-19 vaccine or a placebo. The CDR3 reads CASSLRGGDYYEQYF. CDR3 bases: TGTGCCAGCAGCTTGAGGGGGGGGGATTATTACGAGCAGTACTTC.